Listed here are 9 T cell receptor beta chains from one sample, sequenced in a study of blood T cell repertoires in COVID-19. The protocol was immunoSEQ multiplex PCR, while the TCRdb copy is restricted to in-frame clones and leaves out a portion. Among about 53,000 clones listed, around 87% were seen once. The sequencing sample was made of peripheral blood. These receptor sequences come from a middle-aged man with acute or convalescent COVID-19.

The chain employs TRBV24-1 and TRBJ2-3, with TRBD2 matching over 14 bases. This CDR3 is built from 17 residues. The junction had 8 bases not matched to a gene; V was cut back by 5 bases and J by 5 bases. Germline loops: CDR1 KGHDR, CDR2 SFDVKD. The CDR3: CATSGPDGLAGGDTQYF. CDR3 sequence (DNA): TGTGCCACCAGTGGCCCGGACGGACTAGCGGGAGGAGATACGCAGTATTTT.

This sequence joins TRBV6-2 or TRBV6-3 and TRBJ1-2; 7 bases map to TRBD1. The V segment lost 0 bases and the J segment 6 bases; nucleotides outside the gene matches: 7. Germline CDR1 is MNHEY and CDR2 is SVGEGT. The CDR3 is 15 residues long. The CDR3 protein is CASSYSVTGSNGYTF. The CDR3 region has the DNA TGTGCCAGCAGTTACTCGGTGACAGGGTCGAATGGCTACACCTTC.

The rearrangement joins TRBV24-1 to TRBJ1-2, with 7 bases lining up with TRBD1. V lost 1 base, J lost 2 bases, and 6 bases stayed unmatched. Germline V lookup: CDR1 KGHDR, CDR2 SFDVKD. The CDR3 has 16 amino acids. This CDR3 reads CATSDLDPTGNYGYTF. The CDR3 region has the DNA TGTGCCACCAGTGATTTAGATCCGACAGGGAACTATGGCTACACCTTC.

The CDR3 region has the DNA TGTGCCATCAGTGAGACAAGGACAGGGACCTACGAGCAGTACTTC. Translation gives CAISETRTGTYEQYF. The chain combines TRBV10-3 with TRBJ2-7; 8 bases line up with TRBD1. After removal of 2 bases from V and 2 bases from J, the junction contained 5 bases not matched to a gene. Per germline, CDR1 ENHRY and CDR2 SYGVKD. The CDR3 is 15 residues long.

This chain connects TRBV6-5 to TRBJ2-7; 7 bases map to TRBD1. This CDR3 contains 15 residues. The J segment lost 3 bases and the V segment lost 4 bases, leaving 9 bases of the junction unmatched. Per the germline V gene, CDR1 is MNHEY and CDR2 is SVGAGI. The CDR3 loop reads CASSLAGTDYYEQYF. The CDR3 bases are TGTGCCAGCAGTTTGGCCGGGACAGATTACTACGAGCAGTACTTC.

This chain's CDR3 is CASSLGGTGRGEQYF. CDR3 DNA sequence: TGTGCCAGCAGCTTAGGAGGGACAGGGCGAGGAGAGCAGTACTTC. The chain recombines TRBV11-3 with TRBJ2-7, with 9 bases lining up with TRBD1. The CDR3 runs 15 residues. Per germline, CDR1 SGHNT and CDR2 YENEEA. The junction had 8 bases not matched to a gene; V was cut back by 1 base and J by 7 bases.

The V call is TRBV19, the J call TRBJ1-3; D call uncertain. V was trimmed by 4 bases and J by 0 bases, leaving 10 bases between them. CDR1 is LNHDA, CDR2 SQIVND, per germline (reference sequence). This CDR3 has 15 amino acids. The CDR3 sequence is CASSKSLSSGNTIYF. CDR3 in DNA: TGTGCCAGTAGTAAGTCGCTGAGCTCTGGAAACACCATATATTTT.

The rearrangement joins TRBV5-1 to TRBJ2-2, with 10 bases lining up with TRBD1. V shed 4 bases, J shed 3 bases, and the junction held 15 bases outside the gene matches. CDR1 is SGHRS, CDR2 YFSETQ, per germline. This CDR3 is built from 19 residues. The CDR3 DNA sequence: TGCGCCAGCAGCCGGATGCCGGGACAGGGGACCTCCTACACCGGGGAGCTGTTTTTT. It is translated as CASSRMPGQGTSYTGELFF.

The chain joins TRBV4-1 to TRBJ2-7; tentatively, D is TRBD2 (6 bases). There are 15 residues in the CDR3. Germline-derived CDR1 and CDR2 are MGHRA and YSYEKL. The V end was cut by 2 bases, the J end by 5 bases, with 16 bases between. The CDR3 coding sequence is TGCGCCAGCAGCCAAAGGGGCCGCCCGGGGGACGAGCAGTACTTC. It specifies CASSQRGRPGDEQYF.